One and the same sample provided the 10 T cell receptor beta chains below, sequenced in a study of T cell responses to AZD1222 COVID-19 vaccine. Measured with immunoSEQ multiplex PCR; TCRdb has only the in-frame clones, and not every one. There are 150,000 to 200,000 clones in the sample; 94% occur only once, and around 0.66% lies in the top ten. The source was peripheral blood, collected on day 0 of AZD1222 vaccination. Every receptor here comes from an adult in good health.

This chain joins TRBV19 and TRBJ1-1, with no clear D. CDR3 length equals 12 residues. From germline, CDR1 is LNHDA and CDR2 SQIVND (reference sequence). V lost 10 bases, J lost 5 bases, and 14 bases lay in between. CDR3 sequence (DNA): TGTGCCACCTCCCCAGGAGGGACTGAAGCTTTCTTT. This translates into CATSPGGTEAFF.

The chain combines TRBV20-1 with TRBJ1-2, with 8 nucleotides matching TRBD1. The CDR3 length is 12 residues. The junction had 5 bases not matched to a gene; V was cut back by 3 bases and J by 8 bases. The germline gives CDR1 DFQATT, CDR2 SNEGSKA (reference sequence). CDR3 coding DNA: TGCAGTGCTAGTGGGACAGGAGGCGGCTACACCTTC. It translates to CSASGTGGGYTF.

The chain recombines TRBV5-1 with TRBJ1-4, with 7 bases aligning to TRBD1. The germline gives CDR1 SGHRS, CDR2 YFSETQ. V lost 4 bases to trimming and J lost 6 bases; unmatched junction nucleotides: 6. The CDR3 is 14 residues long. The CDR3 loop is CASSSLGTDEKLFF. DNA of the CDR3: TGCGCCAGCAGCAGTCTCGGGACAGATGAAAAACTGTTTTTT. Based on the CDR3 plus reference TRBV5-1 and TRBJ1-4, the full variable domain is KAGVTQTPRYLIKTRGQQVTLSCSPISGHRSVSWYQQTPGQGLQFLFEYFSETQRNKGNFPGRFSGRQFSNSRSEMNVSTLELGDSALYLCASSSLGTDEKLFFGSGTQLSVL.

Only one count was recorded for this clone. This chain connects TRBV25-1 to TRBJ2-1; D ambiguous. This CDR3 is 11 amino acids long. V was clipped by 4 bases and J by 9 bases, with 7 bases between them. Germline V gives CDR1 MGHDK, CDR2 SYGVNS. The CDR3 DNA follows: TGTGCCAGCAGTGGGAGAGGTGAGCAGTTCTTC. Translating gives CASSGRGEQFF.

The chain links TRBV6-5 to TRBJ2-1; D might be TRBD2 (7 bases). The V gene lost 2 bases and the J gene lost 7 bases, with 15 bases spanning the gap. The CDR3 runs 15 residues. Looked up from germline, CDR1 is MNHEY and CDR2 is SVGAGI. The CDR3: CASSYLPGGLNEQFF. In nucleotides, the CDR3 is TGTGCCAGCAGTTACCTTCCCGGGGGGCTGAATGAGCAGTTCTTC.

The rearrangement uses TRBV7-9 and TRBJ1-1; D is unclear. CDR1 SEHNR and CDR2 FQNEAQ come from the germline V gene (reference sequence). The V end lost 3 bases, the J end lost 4 bases, and 6 bases lay between the germline ends. This CDR3 region has 12 residues. CDR3 in DNA: TGTGCCAGCAGCTTCACTAGCACTGAAGCTTTCTTT. This sequence encodes CASSFTSTEAFF.

The CDR3 coding sequence is TGCGCCAGCAGCGTCCTGGAATCAGGGGGAGGAAACTATGGCTACACCTTC. This encodes CASSVLESGGGNYGYTF. The chain combines TRBV5-1 with TRBJ1-2; 7 bases align to TRBD1. Trimming cost V 4 bases and J 2 bases; bases outside gene matches: 14. Germline values: CDR1 SGHRS, CDR2 YFSETQ. The CDR3 runs to 17 residues.

This chain connects TRBV27 to TRBJ2-1, with TRBD1 identical over 7 bases. The ends lost 7 bases at V and 5 bases at J; junction bases unmatched: 5. Germline CDR1 MNHEY, CDR2 SMNVEV (reference sequence). The CDR3 covers 13 residues. The CDR3 here is CASNTGQNNEQFF. The CDR3 nucleotides are TGTGCCAGCAACACGGGACAGAACAATGAGCAGTTCTTC.

The rearrangement links TRBV11-2 to TRBJ2-1; D gene uncertain. V was clipped by 1 base and J by 15 bases, with 16 bases between them. The CDR3 is 13 residues long. Germline CDR1 and CDR2: SGHAT and FQNNGV. CDR3 DNA sequence: TGTGCCAGCAGCTTAGGAGACACCCCCCGCCGGTTCTTC. Translating gives CASSLGDTPRRFF.

This chain links TRBV15 with TRBJ1-5, with D uncertain. There are 15 residues in the CDR3. Trimming removed 0 bases at V and 4 bases at J, with 10 bases between. Germline V gene lookup returns CDR1 LNHNV and CDR2 YYDKDF (reference sequence). CDR3 nucleotides: TGTGCCACCAGCAGAGATGGGCTAATTAATCAGCCCCAGCATTTT. This gives the protein CATSRDGLINQPQHF.